The 24 T cell receptor beta chains given below trace back to one sample, sequenced in a study of graft-versus-host responses after intestinal transplantation. The table came from immunoSEQ multiplex PCR; TCRdb's copy has only in-frame clones and leaves some out. This table has tens of thousands of clones, about 55% appearing once. The sequences come from alloreactive CD4+ T cells from a mixed lymphocyte reaction culture, collected before intestinal transplant. The sample's subset: CFSE-low proliferating T cells sorted from approximately six-day pre-transplant mixed lymphocyte reaction (GvH or HvG direction). These receptors all come from a human patient who received an intestinal transplant.

The chain uses TRBV5-1 and TRBJ1-1, with D perhaps matching TRBD1 (5 bases). Trimming took off 4 bases at V and 0 bases at J, with 7 bases between the two ends. The CDR3 consists of 13 residues. CDR1 and CDR2 from the germline V gene are SGHRS and YFSETQ. The DNA for the CDR3 is TGCGCCAGCAGCCCACAGGTGAACACTGAAGCTTTCTTT. It specifies CASSPQVNTEAFF. Looking up the rest from reference TRBV5-1 and TRBJ1-1 gives the full variable domain: KAGVTQTPRYLIKTRGQQVTLSCSPISGHRSVSWYQQTPGQGLQFLFEYFSETQRNKGNFPGRFSGRQFSNSRSEMNVSTLELGDSALYLCASSPQVNTEAFFGQGTRLTVV.

This chain links TRBV12-2 with TRBJ2-1; the table's D call of TRBD2 was not tested on the DNA. TRBV12-2 has pseudogene status. The CDR3 has 22 amino acids. CDR3 loop: CASRLVKTDSRRTSGCYNEQFF. CDR3 sequence (DNA): TGTGCAAGTCGCTTAGTGAAGACCGACTCGAGACGTACTAGCGGTTGTTACAATGAGCAGTTCTTC.

This sequence joins TRBV11-3 and TRBJ2-5; 7 bases map to TRBD1. The DNA end favors TRBJ2-7, so the J call may be wrong. The CDR3 contains 14 residues. Germline values: CDR1 SGHNT, CDR2 YENEEA. In DNA, the CDR3 is TGTGCCAGCAGACCGGGACAGAGTGGCTACGAGCAGTACTTC. It specifies CASRPGQSGYEQYF.

J is TRBJ1-2 and V is TRBV18; 9 positions agree with TRBD1. After removal of 5 bases from V and 5 bases from J, the junction contained 9 bases not matched to a gene. The CDR3 is 15 amino acids. Germline V CDR1 and CDR2: KGHSH, LQKENI. CDR3 bases: TGTGCCAGCTCATCGGATACAGGGGGCGGATATGGCTACACCTTC. Protein product: CASSSDTGGGYGYTF.

This clone showed up just a few times. This chain joins TRBV15 and TRBJ1-1, with 11 bases that match TRBD1. The CDR3 loop spans 16 amino acids. Germline V gene data show CDR1 as LNHNV and CDR2 as YYDKDF (reference sequence). V dropped 3 bases and J dropped 5; count of bases not matched to a gene: 8. CDR3 loop: CATSSLLGTGGTEAFF. The CDR3 DNA reads as TGTGCCACCAGCAGTCTACTGGGGACAGGGGGGACTGAAGCTTTCTTT.

This sequence joins TRBV18 and TRBJ2-5; 10 bases agree with TRBD2. This CDR3 has 19 amino acids. Germline V gene sequence: CDR1 KGHSH, CDR2 LQKENI. Unmatched junction bases numbered 13, after V lost 1 base and J lost 2 bases. Here the CDR3 reads CASSPLRSGGAFRQETQYF. DNA for the CDR3: TGTGCCAGCTCACCACTCCGGAGCGGGGGGGCGTTCAGACAAGAGACCCAGTACTTC.

The V call is TRBV28, the J call TRBJ1-2, with TRBD1 matching 8 bases. Germline V gene data show CDR1 as MDHEN and CDR2 as SYDVKM. V shed 5 bases and J 7 bases; nucleotides not matched to a gene: 12. CDR3 length: 15 residues. CDR3 loop: CASSIPAGQGAGYTF. CDR3 sequence (DNA): TGTGCCAGCAGTATCCCCGCTGGTCAGGGGGCTGGCTACACCTTC.

This clone was recorded once. The V call is TRBV18, the J call TRBJ1-4; TRBD1 is a possible D gene (6 bases). V lost 6 bases to trimming and J lost 6 bases, with 14 bases between them. The germline V gene encodes CDR1 KGHSH and CDR2 LQKENI. The CDR3 has 14 amino acids. CDR3 sequence: CASSPGAADEKLFF. The CDR3 bases are TGTGCCAGCTCTCCAGGGGCGGCGGATGAAAAACTGTTTTTT.

The chain joins TRBV27 to TRBJ2-4, with TRBD1 identical over 7 bases. V gave up 2 bases and J gave up 8 bases; unmatched junction bases: 6. The CDR3 runs to 14 residues. Germline CDR1 and CDR2: MNHEY and SMNVEV (reference sequence). Here the CDR3 reads CASSLRGRKDIQYF. DNA of the CDR3: TGTGCCAGCAGTTTAAGGGGGCGCAAGGACATTCAGTACTTC.

This clone has only one observation. This chain uses TRBV28 with TRBJ2-4, with TRBD1 as a possible D gene (5 bases). Per germline, CDR1 MDHEN and CDR2 SYDVKM. The germline V and J ends were trimmed by 4 bases and 2 bases, with 12 bases remaining between them. CDR3 size: 15 residues. The CDR3 is CASSSQGWSKNIQYF. CDR3 bases: TGTGCCAGCAGTTCCCAGGGCTGGTCCAAAAACATTCAGTACTTC. The variable domain in full, completed from reference TRBV28 and TRBJ2-4, reads DVKVTQSSRYLVKRTGEKVFLECVQDMDHENMFWYRQDPGLGLRLIYFSYDVKMKEKGDIPEGYSVSREKKERFSLILESASTNQTSMYLCASSSQGWSKNIQYFGAGTRLSVL.

In this sample, this clone turned up a few times. The V and J genes are TRBV7-9 and TRBJ2-7, with 8 positions matching TRBD1. Germline V gene lookup returns CDR1 SEHNR and CDR2 FQNEAQ (reference sequence). This CDR3 has 15 residues. V shed 3 bases and J 7 bases; nucleotides not matched to a gene: 11. The CDR3 loop reads CASSLQGAVVREQYF. The CDR3 DNA follows: TGTGCCAGCAGCTTGCAGGGGGCCGTCGTCCGGGAGCAGTACTTC.

This clone turned up a few times. This chain links TRBV6-1 with TRBJ2-5; perhaps TRBD2 as D (6 bases). The CDR3 has 14 residues. V lost 6 bases, J lost 2 bases, and 13 bases lay in between. CDR1 is MNHNS, CDR2 SASEGT, per germline. DNA of the CDR3: TGTGCCAGCAGGCGGCAGGGAGGACAAGAGACCCAGTACTTC. This sequence encodes CASRRQGGQETQYF.

This clone was seen only once. This rearrangement joins TRBV6-5 to TRBJ2-1; 9 bases align to TRBD2. The CDR3 spans 15 residues. The germline V gene encodes CDR1 MNHEY and CDR2 SVGAGI. Trimming removed 9 bases from V and 7 bases from J; junction bases left unmatched: 13. The CDR3: CARGLAGDAGNEQFF. The CDR3 coding sequence is TGTGCCAGGGGACTAGCCGGAGACGCAGGTAATGAGCAGTTCTTC.

V usage is TRBV5-5 and J usage is TRBJ1-1; D is possibly TRBD1 (6 bases). In germline, CDR1 is SGHKS, CDR2 YYEKEE (reference sequence). The CDR3 runs to 12 residues. Trimming cost V 2 bases and J 7 bases, with 9 bases left between them. The CDR3, as DNA: TGTGCCAGCAGCTTTTGGGGGCTTGAAGCTTTCTTT. It codes for CASSFWGLEAFF. The complete variable domain, with remaining parts taken from reference TRBV5-5 and TRBJ1-1, reads DAGVTQSPTHLIKTRGQQVTLRCSPISGHKSVSWYQQVLGQGPQFIFQYYEKEERGRGNFPDRFSARQFPNYSSELNVNALLLGDSALYLCASSFWGLEAFFGQGTRLTVV.

The chain recombines TRBV7-9 with TRBJ2-7, with D tentatively TRBD2 (6 bases). V gave up 1 base and J gave up 7 bases, with 14 bases separating them. The CDR3 sequence is 14 residues long. In germline, CDR1 is SEHNR, CDR2 FQNEAQ (reference sequence). This CDR3 reads CASSLVAGPGEQYF. The CDR3 DNA reads as TGTGCCAGCAGCTTAGTCGCGGGGCCGGGGGAGCAGTACTTC. The full variable domain, its missing parts supplied by reference TRBV7-9 and TRBJ2-7, is DTGVSQNPRHKITKRGQNVTFRCDPISEHNRLYWYRQTLGQGPEFLTYFQNEAQLEKSRLLSDRFSAERPKGSFSTLEIQRTEQGDSAMYLCASSLVAGPGEQYFGPGTRLTVT.

The chain uses TRBV29-1 and TRBJ1-1, with D unclear. This CDR3 has 13 residues. The V end was cut by 4 bases, the J end by 5 bases, with 14 bases between. Germline CDR1 reads SQVTM; CDR2 reads ANQGSEA. The CDR3, as DNA: TGCAGCGTTGTCGGGGTCGGGAAAACTGAAGCTTTCTTT. As protein: CSVVGVGKTEAFF. The full variable domain, with the rest looked up from reference TRBV29-1 and TRBJ1-1, is SAVISQKPSRDICQRGTSLTIQCQVDSQVTMMFWYRQQPGQSLTLIATANQGSEATYESGFVIDKFPISRPNLTFSTLTVSNMSPEDSSIYLCSVVGVGKTEAFFGQGTRLTVV.

V usage is TRBV5-1 and J usage is TRBJ2-3; 14 nucleotides agree with TRBD2. V shed 4 bases and J 4 bases; nucleotides not matched to a gene: 11. The germline gives CDR1 SGHRS, CDR2 YFSETQ. The CDR3 length is 18 residues. The CDR3 DNA follows: TGCGCCAGCAGCCCTAGACCAGGGACTAGCGGGAGTGCAGATACGCAGTATTTT. Its protein is CASSPRPGTSGSADTQYF.

The chain combines TRBV5-1 with TRBJ1-1; 7 nucleotides line up with TRBD1. From germline, CDR1 is SGHRS and CDR2 YFSETQ. V lost 3 bases to trimming and J lost 4 bases; unmatched junction nucleotides: 3. This CDR3 region has 13 residues. CDR3 sequence: CASSWDSPTEAFF. The DNA for the CDR3 is TGCGCCAGCAGCTGGGACAGTCCCACTGAAGCTTTCTTT.

The chain carries TRBV5-1 and TRBJ2-2, with D possibly matching TRBD1 (5 bases). The V and J ends lost 0 bases and 8 bases respectively, with 8 bases between them. Germline CDR1 reads SGHRS; CDR2 reads YFSETQ. The CDR3 is made up of 13 amino acids. The CDR3 region is CASSLAAGGELFF. CDR3 bases: TGCGCCAGCAGCTTGGCAGCAGGGGGGGAGCTGTTTTTT.

The V call is TRBV5-5, the J call TRBJ2-5; D not certain. Germline V CDR1 and CDR2: SGHKS, YYEKEE (reference sequence). CDR3 length: 11 amino acids. V dropped 4 bases and J dropped 5 bases, with 6 bases sitting between them. The CDR3 here is CASSAFETQYF. CDR3 bases: TGTGCCAGCAGCGCGTTCGAGACCCAGTACTTC.

V usage is TRBV11-3 and J usage is TRBJ2-2; 7 bases line up with TRBD1. This CDR3 has 16 amino acids. Trimming cost V 5 bases and J 2 bases; bases outside gene matches: 8. Germline V gives CDR1 SGHNT, CDR2 YENEEA. The CDR3 reads CASSPGQTTNTGELFF. CDR3 bases: TGTGCCAGCAGCCCGGGACAGACTACTAACACCGGGGAGCTGTTTTTT.

This clone appeared a few times. The J gene is TRBJ2-2, the V gene TRBV6-6; the match to TRBD2 covers 12 bases. V trimming: 4 bases; J trimming: 6 bases; junction bases outside the gene matches: 3. Germline CDR1 is MNHNY and CDR2 is SVGAGI (reference sequence). The CDR3 contains 15 residues. In DNA form, the CDR3 reads TGTGCCAGCAGTTCCGGACTAGCGGGACCCGGGGAGCTGTTTTTT. Its translation: CASSSGLAGPGELFF.

CDR3 amino acids: CASTGLAGGGDGELFF. Written as DNA, the CDR3 is TGTGCCAGCACCGGACTAGCGGGAGGCGGCGACGGGGAGCTGTTTTTT. The V and J genes are TRBV2 and TRBJ2-2, with 14 bases identical to TRBD2. J lost 7 bases, V lost 7 bases, and 8 bases had no gene match. The CDR3 runs 16 residues. Germline V gene sequence: CDR1 SNHLY, CDR2 FYNNEI.

The table lists this clone with a few counts. The chain has TRBV15 and TRBJ2-3, with 7 positions matching TRBD2. Trimming at V came to 2 bases and at J to 2 bases, leaving 7 bases not matched to a gene. The germline V gene encodes CDR1 LNHNV and CDR2 YYDKDF (reference sequence). CDR3 length: 16 amino acids. CDR3 sequence reads: CATSRSMTSPTDTQYF. For the CDR3, the DNA is TGTGCCACCAGCAGATCGATGACTAGCCCCACAGATACGCAGTATTTT.